Described below is a single TCR beta chain sequence and its context. The data belong to a study of blood T cell repertoires in COVID-19. Turning to the study itself: Samples taken during acute and convalescent COVID-19 were collected in the United States, Italy and Spain. PBMCs, B-cell-depleted T cells, or T cells provided the cDNA or gDNA that made up the material.

In the original workflow: Reference gene primers were amplified, and this amplification served to estimate nucleated cell counts. The table came from immunoSEQ multiplex PCR; TCRdb's copy has only in-frame clones and leaves some out. V and J calls plus clone size are reproduced from that table; the DNA served to infer D and trimming. The sample includes tens of thousands of clones, approximately 91% of them seen just once. Sample: peripheral blood. This sequence was found in a man between 60 and 70 years old with active COVID-19.

CDR3 DNA sequence: TGTGCCAGCAGCTTAGCGATATCGGGGAACACTGAAGCTTTCTTT. Protein: CASSLAISGNTEAFF. The J gene is TRBJ1-1, the V gene TRBV7-6; D unresolved. The CDR3 has 15 amino acids. Trimming took off 0 bases at V and 1 base at J, with 9 bases between the two ends. Germline-derived CDR1 and CDR2 are SGHVS and FNYEAQ. Full variable domain (outside the CDR3, taken from reference TRBV7-6 and TRBJ1-1): GAGVSQSPRYKVTKRGQDVALRCDPISGHVSLYWYRQALGQGPEFLTYFNYEAQQDKSGLPNDRFSAERPEGSISTLTIQRTEQRDSAMYRCASSLAISGNTEAFFGQGTRLTVV.